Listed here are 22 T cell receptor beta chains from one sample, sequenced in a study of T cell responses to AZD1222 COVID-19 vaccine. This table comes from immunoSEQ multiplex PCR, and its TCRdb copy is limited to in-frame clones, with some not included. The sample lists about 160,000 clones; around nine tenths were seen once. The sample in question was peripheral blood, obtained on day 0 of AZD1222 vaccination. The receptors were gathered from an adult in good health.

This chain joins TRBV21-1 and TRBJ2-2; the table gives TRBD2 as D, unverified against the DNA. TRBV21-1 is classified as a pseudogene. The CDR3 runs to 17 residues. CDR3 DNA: TGTGCCAGCAGCGCTCCCGAGAAGCGGGGGCCCACCGGGGAGCTGTTTTTT. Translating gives CASSAPEKRGPTGELFF.

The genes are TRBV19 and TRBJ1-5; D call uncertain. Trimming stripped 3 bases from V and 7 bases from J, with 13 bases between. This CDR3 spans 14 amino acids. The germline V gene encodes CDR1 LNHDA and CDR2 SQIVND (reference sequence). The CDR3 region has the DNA TGTGCCAGTAGTATTAAGGAGGGAGGCCAGCCCCAGCATTTT. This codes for CASSIKEGGQPQHF.

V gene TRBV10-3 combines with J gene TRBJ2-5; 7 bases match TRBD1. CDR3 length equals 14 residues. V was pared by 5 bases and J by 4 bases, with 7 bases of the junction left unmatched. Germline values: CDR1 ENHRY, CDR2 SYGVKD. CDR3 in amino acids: CAISTGDGVETQYF. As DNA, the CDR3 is TGTGCCATCAGTACAGGGGATGGGGTAGAGACCCAGTACTTC.

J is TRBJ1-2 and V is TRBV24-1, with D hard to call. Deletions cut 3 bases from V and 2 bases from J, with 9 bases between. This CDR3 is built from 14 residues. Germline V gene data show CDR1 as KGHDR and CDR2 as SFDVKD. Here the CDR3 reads CATSDDQPNYGYTF. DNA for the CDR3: TGTGCCACCAGTGATGACCAGCCGAACTATGGCTACACCTTC.

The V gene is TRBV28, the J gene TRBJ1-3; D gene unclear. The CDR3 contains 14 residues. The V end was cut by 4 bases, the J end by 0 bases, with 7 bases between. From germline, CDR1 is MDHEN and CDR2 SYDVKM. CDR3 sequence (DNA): TGTGCCAGCAGTTCACAGAGCTCTGGAAACACCATATATTTT. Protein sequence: CASSSQSSGNTIYF.

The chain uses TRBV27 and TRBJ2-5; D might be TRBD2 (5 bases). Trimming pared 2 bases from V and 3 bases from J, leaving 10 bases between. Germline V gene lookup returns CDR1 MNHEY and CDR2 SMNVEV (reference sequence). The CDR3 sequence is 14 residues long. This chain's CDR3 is CASSLVRGEETQYF. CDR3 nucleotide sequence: TGTGCCAGCAGTTTAGTCCGGGGAGAAGAGACCCAGTACTTC.

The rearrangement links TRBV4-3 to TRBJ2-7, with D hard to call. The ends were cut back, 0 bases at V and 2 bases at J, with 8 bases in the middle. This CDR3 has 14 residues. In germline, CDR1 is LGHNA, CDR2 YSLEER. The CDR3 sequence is CASSQDQDTYEQYF. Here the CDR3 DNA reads TGCGCCAGCAGCCAAGATCAGGATACCTACGAGCAGTACTTC.

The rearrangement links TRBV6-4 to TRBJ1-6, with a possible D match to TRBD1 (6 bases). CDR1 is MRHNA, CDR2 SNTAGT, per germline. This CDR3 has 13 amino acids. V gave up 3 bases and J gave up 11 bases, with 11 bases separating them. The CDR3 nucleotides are TGTGCCAGCAGTGATAATGAGGGGGCACCCCTCCACTTT. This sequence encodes CASSDNEGAPLHF.

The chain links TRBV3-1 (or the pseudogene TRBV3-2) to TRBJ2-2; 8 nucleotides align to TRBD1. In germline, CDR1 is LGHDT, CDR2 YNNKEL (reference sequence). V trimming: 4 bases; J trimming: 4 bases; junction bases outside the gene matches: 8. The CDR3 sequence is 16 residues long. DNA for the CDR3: TGTGCCAGCAGCCCCAGGGGTACAGGGGGCACCGGGGAGCTGTTTTTT. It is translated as CASSPRGTGGTGELFF.

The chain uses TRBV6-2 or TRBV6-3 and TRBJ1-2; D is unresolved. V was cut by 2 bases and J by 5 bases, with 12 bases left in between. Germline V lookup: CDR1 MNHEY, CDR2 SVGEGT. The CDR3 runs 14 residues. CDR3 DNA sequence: TGTGCCAGCAGTTACGAACTTGGTTGGTATGGCTACACCTTC. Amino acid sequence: CASSYELGWYGYTF.

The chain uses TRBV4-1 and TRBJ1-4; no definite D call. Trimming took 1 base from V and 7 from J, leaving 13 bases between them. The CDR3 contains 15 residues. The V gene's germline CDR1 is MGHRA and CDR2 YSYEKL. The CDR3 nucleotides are TGCGCCAGCAGCCAAGTGGCCGGGGTTTCTGAAAAACTGTTTTTT. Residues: CASSQVAGVSEKLFF.

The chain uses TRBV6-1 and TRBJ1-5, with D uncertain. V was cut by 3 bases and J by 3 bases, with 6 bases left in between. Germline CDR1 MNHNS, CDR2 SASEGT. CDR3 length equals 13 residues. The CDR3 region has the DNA TGTGCCAGCAGTGAGACCCCCAATCAGCCCCAGCATTTT. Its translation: CASSETPNQPQHF.

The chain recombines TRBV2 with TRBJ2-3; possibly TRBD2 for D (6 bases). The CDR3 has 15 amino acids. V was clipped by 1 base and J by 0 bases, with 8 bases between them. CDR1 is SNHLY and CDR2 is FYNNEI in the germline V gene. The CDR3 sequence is CASSEVGTSTDTQYF. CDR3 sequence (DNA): TGTGCCAGCAGTGAAGTCGGGACTAGCACAGATACGCAGTATTTT. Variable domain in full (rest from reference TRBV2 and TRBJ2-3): EPEVTQTPSHQVTQMGQEVILRCVPISNHLYFYWYRQILGQKVEFLVSFYNNEISEKSEIFDDQFSVERPDGSNFTLKIRSTKLEDSAMYFCASSEVGTSTDTQYFGPGTRLTVL.

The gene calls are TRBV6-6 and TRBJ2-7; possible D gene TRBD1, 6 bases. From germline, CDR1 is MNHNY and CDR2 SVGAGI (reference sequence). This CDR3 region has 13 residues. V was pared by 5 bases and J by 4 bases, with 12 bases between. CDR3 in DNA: TGTGCCAGCAGTCACAGGGTTATTTACGAGCAGTACTTC. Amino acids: CASSHRVIYEQYF.

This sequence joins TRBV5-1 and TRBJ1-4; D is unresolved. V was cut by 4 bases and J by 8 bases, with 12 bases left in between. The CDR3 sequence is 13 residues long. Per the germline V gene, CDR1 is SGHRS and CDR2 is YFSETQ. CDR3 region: CASSNDSGEKLFF. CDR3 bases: TGCGCCAGCAGCAACGACTCGGGAGAAAAACTGTTTTTT.

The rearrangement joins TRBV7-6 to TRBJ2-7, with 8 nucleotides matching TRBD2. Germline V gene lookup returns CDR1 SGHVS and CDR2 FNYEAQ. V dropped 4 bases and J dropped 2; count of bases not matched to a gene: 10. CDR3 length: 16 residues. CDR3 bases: TGTGCCAGCAGCTCTCGGGGGGGGGCCGGTACCTACGAGCAGTACTTC. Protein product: CASSSRGGAGTYEQYF.

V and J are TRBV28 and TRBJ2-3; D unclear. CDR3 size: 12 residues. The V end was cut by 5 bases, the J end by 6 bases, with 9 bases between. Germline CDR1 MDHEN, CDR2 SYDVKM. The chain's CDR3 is CASSLSPDTQYF. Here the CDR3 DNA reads TGTGCCAGCAGTCTCTCTCCGGATACGCAGTATTTT.

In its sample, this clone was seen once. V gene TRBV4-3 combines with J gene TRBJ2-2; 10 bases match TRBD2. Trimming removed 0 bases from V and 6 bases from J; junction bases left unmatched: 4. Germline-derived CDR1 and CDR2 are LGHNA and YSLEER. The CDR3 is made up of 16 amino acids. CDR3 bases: TGCGCCAGCAGCCAAGAGGGTAGCGGGAGGTCCGGGGAGCTGTTTTTT. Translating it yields CASSQEGSGRSGELFF.

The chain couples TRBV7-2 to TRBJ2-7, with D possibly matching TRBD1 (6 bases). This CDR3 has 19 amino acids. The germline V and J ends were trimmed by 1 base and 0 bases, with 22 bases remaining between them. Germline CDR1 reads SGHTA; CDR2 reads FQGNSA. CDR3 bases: TGTGCCAGCAGCTTAGGGGTTCCAGGGGATCGATACCACTCCTACGAGCAGTACTTC. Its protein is CASSLGVPGDRYHSYEQYF.

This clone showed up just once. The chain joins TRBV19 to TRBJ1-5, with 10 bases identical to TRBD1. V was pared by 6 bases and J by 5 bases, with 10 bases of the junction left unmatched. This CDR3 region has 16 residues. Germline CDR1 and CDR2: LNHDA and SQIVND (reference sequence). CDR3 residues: CASSWTGGSYDQPQHF. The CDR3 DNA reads TGTGCCAGTAGCTGGACAGGGGGATCGTATGATCAGCCCCAGCATTTT.

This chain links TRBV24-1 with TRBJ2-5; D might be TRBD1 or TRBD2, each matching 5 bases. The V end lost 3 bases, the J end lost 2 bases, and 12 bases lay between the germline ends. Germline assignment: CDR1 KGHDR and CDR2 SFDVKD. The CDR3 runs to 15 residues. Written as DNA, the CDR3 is TGTGCCACCAGTGATGATCCGGGACCGCAAGAGACCCAGTACTTC. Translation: CATSDDPGPQETQYF.

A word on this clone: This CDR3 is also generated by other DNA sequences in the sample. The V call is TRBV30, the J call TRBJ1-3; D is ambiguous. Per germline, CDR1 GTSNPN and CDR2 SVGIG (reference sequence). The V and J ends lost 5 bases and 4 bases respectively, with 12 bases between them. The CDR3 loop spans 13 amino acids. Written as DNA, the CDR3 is TGTGCCTGGTCCGTCGGCGCGGGAAACACCATATATTTT. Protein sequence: CAWSVGAGNTIYF.